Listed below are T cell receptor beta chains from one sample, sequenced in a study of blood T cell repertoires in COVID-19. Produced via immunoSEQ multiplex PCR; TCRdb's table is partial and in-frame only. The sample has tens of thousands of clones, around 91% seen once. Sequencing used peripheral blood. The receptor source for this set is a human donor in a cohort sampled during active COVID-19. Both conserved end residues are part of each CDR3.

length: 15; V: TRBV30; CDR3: CAWSVGQTRQETQYF
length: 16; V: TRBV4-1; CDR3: CASSHGGTRAADTQYF
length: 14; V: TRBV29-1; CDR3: CSVEDRTETYEQYF
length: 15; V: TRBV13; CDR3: CASRLRRDRDGEQFF
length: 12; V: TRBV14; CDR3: CASSRQVDTQYF
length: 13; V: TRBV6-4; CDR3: CASRDDRTYGYTF
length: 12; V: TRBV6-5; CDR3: CASIQGQGGAFF
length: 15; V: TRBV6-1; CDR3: CASSEDSLDAGEQYF
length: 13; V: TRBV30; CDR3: CAWGGQGNTEAFF
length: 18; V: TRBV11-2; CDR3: CASSKTGGRTAAAYGYTF
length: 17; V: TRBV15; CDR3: CATSRGPLGTAQETQYF
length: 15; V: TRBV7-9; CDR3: CASSPGTSVLETQYF
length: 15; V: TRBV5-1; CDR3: CASSLGTANTGELFF
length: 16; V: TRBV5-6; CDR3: CASSLGWTALNTEAFF
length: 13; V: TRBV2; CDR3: CASRNRQGNEQYF
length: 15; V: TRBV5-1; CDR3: CASSLGTPSTDTQYF
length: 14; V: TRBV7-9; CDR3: CASSLGQGPDTQYF
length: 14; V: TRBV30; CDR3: CAWSDTAIQETQYF
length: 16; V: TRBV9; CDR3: CASSPQGGISYNEQFF
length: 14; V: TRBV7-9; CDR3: CASSAWDRSYEQYF
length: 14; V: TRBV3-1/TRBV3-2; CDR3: CASSRALDTGELFF
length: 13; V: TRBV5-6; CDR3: CASSLGLSETQYF
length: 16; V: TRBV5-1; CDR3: CASSLVLAGGQETQYF
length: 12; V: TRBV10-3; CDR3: CAISGTGGGYTF
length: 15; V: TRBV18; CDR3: CASSPQGSGANVLTF
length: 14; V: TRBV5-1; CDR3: CASSLTSGTDTQYF
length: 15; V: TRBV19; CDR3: CASSPRTGQLYEQYF
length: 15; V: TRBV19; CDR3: CASTRKGDRGYEQYF
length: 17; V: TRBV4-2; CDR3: CASSPTWRGPGTGELFF
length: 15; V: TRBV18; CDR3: CASSPGPGAYNEQFF
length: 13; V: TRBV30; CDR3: CAWSVGGGTEAFF
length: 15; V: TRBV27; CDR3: CASSLDGAGRTEAFF
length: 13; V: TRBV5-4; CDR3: CASSIQGGTEAFF
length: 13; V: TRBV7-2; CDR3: CASSLGGNYGYTF
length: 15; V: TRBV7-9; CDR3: CASSPFPGTQETQYF
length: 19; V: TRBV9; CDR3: CASSADGAGGKGRNTEAFF
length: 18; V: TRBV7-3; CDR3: CASSLKPQGQGERTEAFF
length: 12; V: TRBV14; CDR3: CASSLTGNTIYF
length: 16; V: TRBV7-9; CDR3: CASSFLGAGLFAEAFF
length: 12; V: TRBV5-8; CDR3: CASSFPGEKLFF
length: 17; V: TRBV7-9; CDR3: CASSLDTGRIDRYGYTF
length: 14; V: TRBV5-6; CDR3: CASSLGAGQETQYF
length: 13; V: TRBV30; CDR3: CAWSRGWDYGYTF
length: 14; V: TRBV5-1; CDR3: CASSSGGNYNEQFF
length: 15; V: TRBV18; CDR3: CASSPSAYPHTEAFF
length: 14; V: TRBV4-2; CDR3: CASSQDEQVTWQYF
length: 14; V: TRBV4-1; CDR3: CASWAGLPNQPQHF
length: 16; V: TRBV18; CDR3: CASSPGGTRRAGEQFF
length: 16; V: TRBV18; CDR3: CASSPPWGQMNTEAFF
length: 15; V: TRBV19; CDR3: CASSIIDRVNYGYTF
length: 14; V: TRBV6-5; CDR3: CASSSDRGIYEQYF
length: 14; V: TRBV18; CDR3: CASSPPTDNNEQFF
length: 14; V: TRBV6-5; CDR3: CASRRTWNTGELFF
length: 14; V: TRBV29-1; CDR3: CSVDRQGAGGELFF
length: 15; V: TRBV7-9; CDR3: CASSLRTTMNTEAFF
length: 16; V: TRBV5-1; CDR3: CASTLSLDSAYNEQFF
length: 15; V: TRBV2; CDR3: CASKNRGAGNTEAFF